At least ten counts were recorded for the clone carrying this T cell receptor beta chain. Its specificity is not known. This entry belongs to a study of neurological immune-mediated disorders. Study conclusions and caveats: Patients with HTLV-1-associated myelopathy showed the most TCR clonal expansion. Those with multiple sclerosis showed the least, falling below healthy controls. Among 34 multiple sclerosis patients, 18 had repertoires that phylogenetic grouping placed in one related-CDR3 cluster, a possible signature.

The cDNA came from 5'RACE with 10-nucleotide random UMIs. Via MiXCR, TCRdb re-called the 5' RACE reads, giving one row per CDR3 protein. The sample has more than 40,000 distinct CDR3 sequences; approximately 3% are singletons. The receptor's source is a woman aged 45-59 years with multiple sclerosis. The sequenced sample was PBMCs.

For the CDR3, the DNA is TGCAGCGTCAGACGCGTCATGCGGAACACTGAAGCTTTCTTT. It yields the protein CSVRRVMRNTEAFF. The chain uses TRBV29-1 and TRBJ1-1; D is undetermined. The germline CDR1 and CDR2 sequences are SQVTM and ANQGSEA. This CDR3 spans 14 amino acids. V lost 6 bases, J lost 1 base, and 15 bases lay in between.